This entry concerns a single TCR beta chain. CDR1 and CDR2 from the germline V gene are ENHRY and SYGVKD. This CDR3 has 14 amino acids. The ends were cut back, 2 bases at V and 7 bases at J, with 9 bases in the middle. This sample is part of a study of blood T cells in healthy people across ages. Combining a sample-barcoded 5' primer with a J-beta primer mix, a second PCR ran for roughly 6 to 12 cycles. TCRdb reprocessed the 5' RACE reads with MiXCR, giving one entry per CDR3 protein. Of 800,000 or so distinct CDR3 sequences in the sample, under 80% were seen once. The material sequenced was blood. This TCR came from a young man in good health. The rearrangement uses TRBV10-3 and TRBJ1-6, with D possibly TRBD1 on 5 matching bases. As DNA, the CDR3 is TGTGCCATCAGTGAGAGGGACGGGAATTCACCCCTCCACTTT. Protein: CAISERDGNSPLHF.